The entry that follows covers one TCR beta chain sequence. What it binds is not known. The data stem from a study of CD8 T cells in ankylosing spondylitis. Study-wide results and limits: Disease-linked clones, CD8+, were relatively rare in peripheral blood. Previously reported in reactive arthritis synovial fluid and blood were some of the motif variants. The study looked at matched synovial fluid samples from ankylosing spondylitis patients. Disease-linked clones were reported to be significantly enriched there.

Making the TCR beta libraries involved quantitative 5'-RACE with molecular barcodes. Using its own MiXCR run on the 5' RACE reads, TCRdb lists one record per CDR3 protein. The repertoire has some 250,000 distinct CDR3 sequences, under 30% of them found once; the top ten carry 0.6% to 0.75%. CDR3 length: 21 residues. Between the trimmed V and J ends, which lost 1 base and 5 bases, there was a span of 36 bases. In germline, CDR1 is DFQATT, CDR2 SNEGSKA (reference sequence). Sequenced sample: blood, either unsorted or a sorted T cell fraction (not recorded which). The V call is TRBV20-1, the J call TRBJ2-7; D tentatively fits TRBD1 or TRBD2 (5 bases each). This sequence originates from a male donor with ankylosing spondylitis or in good health (not recorded which). The CDR3 here is CSARGRDGGRSSLLSIHEQYF. The CDR3 nucleotides read TGCAGTGCTAGAGGTAGGGACGGCGGACGGTCCTCCCTCTTGTCTATCCACGAGCAGTACTTC.